One sample yielded the 21 T cell receptor beta chains listed below, sequenced in a study of somatic mutations in cytotoxic T cells in rheumatoid arthritis. Method: immunoSEQ multiplex PCR; TCRdb's copy keeps in-frame clones and lacks some. The table records some 17,000 clones, nearly 80% of them present only once. Sequences were obtained from CD8+ T cells sorted from blood. Every receptor here comes from an adult with rheumatoid arthritis.

The gene calls are TRBV28 and TRBJ1-2; no reliable D call. Germline loops: CDR1 MDHEN, CDR2 SYDVKM. The CDR3 runs to 14 residues. The V and J ends lost 2 bases and 3 bases respectively, with 10 bases between them. For the CDR3, the DNA is TGTGCCAGCAGTTTAAGAGGGCAGTACTATGGCTACACCTTC. Translation gives CASSLRGQYYGYTF.

The V gene is TRBV2, the J gene TRBJ1-2, with D uncertain. This CDR3 is built from 12 residues. V gave up 3 bases and J gave up 4 bases, with 6 bases separating them. The V gene's germline CDR1 is SNHLY and CDR2 FYNNEI. The CDR3 sequence: CASSDPGYGYTF. For the CDR3, the DNA is TGTGCCAGCAGTGACCCTGGCTATGGCTACACCTTC.

Here the CDR3 reads CASSPLTGGSGNTIYF. The CDR3 coding sequence is TGTGCCAGCAGCCCCCTCACAGGGGGCTCTGGAAACACCATATATTTT. The gene calls are TRBV7-6 and TRBJ1-3, with 8 nucleotides matching TRBD1. This CDR3 contains 16 residues. The V gene end was trimmed by 5 bases and the J gene end by 0 bases; junction bases not matched to a gene: 6. Germline CDR1 reads SGHVS; CDR2 reads FNYEAQ.

The CDR3 spells CASSTPIGGNQPQHF. The CDR3 nucleotides read TGTGCCAGTAGTACCCCCATTGGGGGTAATCAGCCCCAGCATTTT. V usage is TRBV19 and J usage is TRBJ1-5, with D perhaps matching TRBD1 (5 bases). The CDR3 length is 15 residues. Trimming pared 4 bases from V and 4 bases from J, leaving 14 bases between. In germline, CDR1 is LNHDA, CDR2 SQIVND (reference sequence).

The V gene is TRBV11-2, the J gene TRBJ2-2, with 14 bases lining up with TRBD2. The CDR3 is 17 amino acids. The trim removed 5 bases at V and 7 bases at J, leaving 9 bases unmatched. The V gene's germline CDR1 is SGHAT and CDR2 FQNNGV. CDR3 nucleotides: TGTGCCAGCAGCGACCCGACTAGCGGGGGGGCCGTCGGGGAGCTGTTTTTT. Translated, it gives CASSDPTSGGAVGELFF.

The chain has TRBV9 and TRBJ2-5; D is possibly TRBD2 (6 bases). The CDR3 covers 16 residues. Germline CDR1 SGDLS, CDR2 YYNGEE. Trimming took 0 bases from V and 0 from J, leaving 12 bases between them. The CDR3 sequence is CASSVGPAGHQETQYF. The CDR3 DNA follows: TGTGCCAGCAGCGTAGGTCCAGCGGGTCACCAAGAGACCCAGTACTTC.

V and J are TRBV21-1 and TRBJ1-5; the table assigns TRBD1, which was not confirmed against the DNA. TRBV21-1 is labeled a pseudogene. The CDR3 is 16 residues long. The CDR3 bases are TGTGCCAGCAGCAAAGCGCTTTCTCCAGGGCGTCAGCCCCAGCATTTT. This gives the protein CASSKALSPGRQPQHF.

The chain links TRBV2 to TRBJ2-3; 8 positions agree with TRBD2. Germline CDR1 SNHLY, CDR2 FYNNEI. V lost 10 bases to trimming and J lost 0 bases; unmatched junction nucleotides: 9. The CDR3 is 15 residues long. CDR3 sequence reads: CAILPVAGSTDTQYF. CDR3 in DNA: TGTGCCATCCTTCCGGTAGCGGGAAGCACAGATACGCAGTATTTT.

This clone was recorded once. The chain links TRBV27 to TRBJ2-7, with D maybe TRBD1 (6 bases). The CDR3 contains 15 residues. Deletions cut 5 bases from V and 0 bases from J, with 14 bases between. Looked up from germline, CDR1 is MNHEY and CDR2 is SMNVEV (reference sequence). CDR3 residues: CASSPGHESSYEQYF. The CDR3 nucleotides read TGTGCCAGCAGTCCGGGACACGAGAGCTCCTACGAGCAGTACTTC.

A note on this clone: Other DNA sequences in the sample encode the same CDR3. J is TRBJ2-1 and V is TRBV9, with 8 bases aligning to TRBD2. J gave up 2 bases and V 3 bases, and 4 bases lay outside the gene matches. Per germline, CDR1 SGDLS and CDR2 YYNGEE. The CDR3 is 15 residues long. As DNA, the CDR3 is TGTGCCAGCAGCGCCTCCGGGGGGGCCTACAATGAGCAGTTCTTC. It specifies CASSASGGAYNEQFF.

The chain combines TRBV28 with TRBJ2-4; D not certain. Trimming left V 5 bases short and J 5 bases short, with 10 bases between. Looked up from germline, CDR1 is MDHEN and CDR2 is SYDVKM. The CDR3 consists of 13 residues. CDR3 coding DNA: TGTGCCAGCAGTCAAAATCAGGAAAACATTCAGTACTTC. It specifies CASSQNQENIQYF.

This clone turned up a few times. Here the CDR3 reads CASSPIGGYQPQHF. CDR3 nucleotide sequence: TGTGCCAGCAGCCCGATTGGGGGTTATCAGCCCCAGCATTTT. V usage is TRBV7-2 and J usage is TRBJ1-5, with D possibly TRBD1 on 5 matching bases. The V end was cut by 5 bases, the J end by 5 bases, with 13 bases between. The CDR3 is made up of 14 amino acids. Germline V gives CDR1 SGHTA, CDR2 FQGNSA.

The gene calls are TRBV7-9 and TRBJ2-7; D may be TRBD2 (5 bases). CDR1 and CDR2 (germline): SEHNR, FQNEAQ (reference sequence). The CDR3 loop spans 14 amino acids. Trimming pared 1 base from V and 7 bases from J, leaving 14 bases between. The CDR3 here is CASSLGDPSGEQYF. In DNA form, the CDR3 reads TGTGCCAGCAGCTTAGGGGATCCCTCGGGGGAGCAGTACTTC.

The V call is TRBV18, the J call TRBJ2-7; D tentatively fits TRBD1 or TRBD2 (5 bases each). The V gene lost 3 bases and the J gene lost 4 bases, with 28 bases spanning the gap. This CDR3 spans 19 amino acids. Per the germline V gene, CDR1 is KGHSH and CDR2 is LQKENI. The CDR3 spells CASSPFSGTLNKIRYEQYF. As DNA, the CDR3 is TGTGCCAGCTCACCTTTCTCTGGGACCCTAAACAAGATCCGTTACGAGCAGTACTTC. The full variable domain, rest sourced from reference TRBV18 and TRBJ2-7, is NAGVMQNPRHLVRRRGQEARLRCSPMKGHSHVYWYRQLPEEGLKFMVYLQKENIIDESGMPKERFSAEFPKEGPSILRIQQVVRGDSAAYFCASSPFSGTLNKIRYEQYFGPGTRLTVT.

This chain uses TRBV10-1 with TRBJ2-2; D might be TRBD2 (5 bases). Germline loops: CDR1 WNHNN, CDR2 SYGVQD (reference sequence). The V and J ends lost 1 base and 5 bases respectively, with 14 bases between them. The CDR3 runs 16 residues. CDR3 residues: CASSEFWASGTGELFF. Written as DNA, the CDR3 is TGCGCCAGCAGTGAGTTTTGGGCCTCGGGGACCGGGGAGCTGTTTTTT.

The chain joins TRBV6-5 to TRBJ1-1, with D possibly TRBD1 on 5 matching bases. The CDR3 is made up of 13 amino acids. Per the germline V gene, CDR1 is MNHEY and CDR2 is SVGAGI. The V and J ends lost 4 bases and 11 bases respectively, with 17 bases between them. CDR3 protein: CASSSPGGARAFF. The CDR3 DNA reads as TGTGCCAGCAGTTCGCCCGGGGGAGCGCGGGCTTTCTTT.

The CDR3 sequence is CASSFGLAGGPTSEQYF. Written as DNA, the CDR3 is TGCGCCAGCAGCTTTGGGCTAGCGGGGGGGCCGACCTCCGAGCAGTACTTC. The chain recombines TRBV5-1 with TRBJ2-7, with 12 bases that match TRBD2. V was pared by 2 bases and J by 6 bases, with 12 bases of the junction left unmatched. Per germline, CDR1 SGHRS and CDR2 YFSETQ. The CDR3 consists of 17 residues.

The chain combines TRBV10-2 with TRBJ2-7; 12 bases align to TRBD2. This CDR3 has 18 residues. With V trimmed by 3 bases and J by 4 bases, 13 bases remained unmatched. CDR1 and CDR2 (germline): WSHSY, SAAADI. CDR3 protein: CASSDQNLAGGPGYEQYF. The CDR3 nucleotides are TGCGCCAGCAGTGATCAAAACCTAGCGGGGGGGCCCGGATACGAGCAGTACTTC.

This clone was counted a few times. The genes are TRBV6-5 and TRBJ2-7, with D possibly called TRBD1 or TRBD2 (5 bases each). The CDR3 has 14 amino acids. The germline V and J ends were trimmed by 5 bases and 2 bases, with 13 bases remaining between them. Germline loops: CDR1 MNHEY, CDR2 SVGAGI. The CDR3 region has the DNA TGTGCCAGCAGTCCCCATTTGGGGGCCTACGAGCAGTACTTC. It is translated as CASSPHLGAYEQYF.

CDR3 nucleotides: TGCGCCAGCAGGTACACAGGGGTCGATGAAGCTTTCTTT. As protein: CASRYTGVDEAFF. The chain is built from TRBV5-1 and TRBJ1-1; 7 nucleotides agree with TRBD1. CDR1 SGHRS and CDR2 YFSETQ come from the germline V gene. V lost 5 bases, J lost 7 bases, and 8 bases stayed unmatched. The length of the CDR3 is 13 residues.

J is TRBJ1-1 and V is TRBV18; D call uncertain. V lost 3 bases, J lost 8 bases, and 10 bases lay in between. This CDR3 has 12 amino acids. Germline loops: CDR1 KGHSH, CDR2 LQKENI. The CDR3 DNA reads as TGTGCCAGCTCACCTACCGCTACGGAAGCTTTCTTT. It yields the protein CASSPTATEAFF.